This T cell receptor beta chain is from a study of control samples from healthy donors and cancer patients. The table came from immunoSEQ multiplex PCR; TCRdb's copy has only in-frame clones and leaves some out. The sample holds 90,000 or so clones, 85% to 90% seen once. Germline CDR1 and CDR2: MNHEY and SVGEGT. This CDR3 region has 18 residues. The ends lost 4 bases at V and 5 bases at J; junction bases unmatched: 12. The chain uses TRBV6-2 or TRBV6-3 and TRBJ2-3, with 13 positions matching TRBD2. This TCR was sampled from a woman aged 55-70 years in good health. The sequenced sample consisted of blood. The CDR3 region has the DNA TGTGCCAGCAGTTCACGGACTAGCGGGAGAAATCATGGAGATACGCAGTATTTT. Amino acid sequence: CASSSRTSGRNHGDTQYF.